This entry describes one TCR beta chain. Regarding treatment: oral pan-JAK inhibitor, 5-10 mg twice daily. The record originates from a study of CD8+ T cells in alopecia areata. Germline loops: CDR1 SGHAT, CDR2 FQNNGV. Trimming at V came to 5 bases and at J to 1 base, leaving 9 bases not matched to a gene. The CDR3 totals 16 residues. RNA, once extracted, was reverse transcribed into cDNA for use as the sequencing template. The method was immunoSEQ multiplex PCR; TCRdb's version includes in-frame clones alone and lacks a portion of them. The sample carries about 140,000 clones, roughly 86% recorded once.

The input for sequencing was CD8+ T cells sorted from blood, taken at week 4, from a patient treated with tofacitinib. This chain connects TRBV11-2 to TRBJ2-7, with 9 bases matching TRBD1. The sequence was obtained from a human donor with alopecia areata. As DNA, the CDR3 is TGTGCCAGCAGCCCAACCGGGACAGGGTTTTCCTACGAGCAGTACTTC. Amino acids: CASSPTGTGFSYEQYF.